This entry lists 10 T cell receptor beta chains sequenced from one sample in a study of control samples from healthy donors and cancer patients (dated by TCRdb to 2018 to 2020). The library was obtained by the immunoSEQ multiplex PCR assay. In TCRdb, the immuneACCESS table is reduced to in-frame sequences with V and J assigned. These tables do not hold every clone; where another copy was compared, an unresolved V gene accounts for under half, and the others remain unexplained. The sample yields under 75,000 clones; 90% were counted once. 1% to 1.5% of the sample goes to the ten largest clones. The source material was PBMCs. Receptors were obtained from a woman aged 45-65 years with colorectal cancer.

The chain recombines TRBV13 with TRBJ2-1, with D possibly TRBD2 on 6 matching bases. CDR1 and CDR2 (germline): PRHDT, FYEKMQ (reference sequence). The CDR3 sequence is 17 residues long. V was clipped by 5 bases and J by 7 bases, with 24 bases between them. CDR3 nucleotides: TGTGCCAGCAGCCTAACCCCCCAGCGGAGGGTTAGGAATGAGCAGTTCTTC. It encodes CASSLTPQRRVRNEQFF.

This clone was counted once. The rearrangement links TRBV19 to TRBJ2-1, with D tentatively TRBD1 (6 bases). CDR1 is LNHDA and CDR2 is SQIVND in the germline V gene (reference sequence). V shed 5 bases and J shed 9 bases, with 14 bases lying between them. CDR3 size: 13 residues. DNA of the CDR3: TGTGCCAGTAGTGGCTACAGGGTAGGTGAGCAGTTCTTC. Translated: CASSGYRVGEQFF.

The CDR3, as DNA: TGTGCCAGTAGTACCCAGGGGGTCGTGGTGACCCAGCATTTT. Its translation: CASSTQGVVVTQHF. V and J are TRBV19 and TRBJ1-5; 7 nucleotides match TRBD1. The length of the CDR3 is 14 residues. Germline V gives CDR1 LNHDA, CDR2 SQIVND (reference sequence). J gave up 11 bases and V 4 bases, and 11 bases lay outside the gene matches. Full variable domain (remainder filled in from reference TRBV19 and TRBJ1-5): DGGITQSPKYLFRKEGQNVTLSCEQNLNHDAMYWYRQDPGQGLRLIYYSQIVNDFQKGDIAEGYSVSREKKESFPLTVTSAQKNPTAFYLCASSTQGVVVTQHFGDGTRLSIL.

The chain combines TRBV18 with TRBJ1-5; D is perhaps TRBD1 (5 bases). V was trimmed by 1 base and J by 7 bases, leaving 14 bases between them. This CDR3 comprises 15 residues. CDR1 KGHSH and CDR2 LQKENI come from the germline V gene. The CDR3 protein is CASSPLGAGHQPQHF. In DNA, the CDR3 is TGTGCCAGCTCACCACTCGGGGCAGGGCACCAGCCCCAGCATTTT.

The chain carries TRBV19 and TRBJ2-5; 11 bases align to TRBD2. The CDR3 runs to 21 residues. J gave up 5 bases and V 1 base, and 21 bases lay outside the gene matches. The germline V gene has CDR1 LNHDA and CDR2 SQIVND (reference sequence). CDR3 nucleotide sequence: TGTGCCAGTAGTATAGTTCCCCTTACCGGGACTAGCGGTGTGGGCGGGGAGACCCAGTACTTC. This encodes CASSIVPLTGTSGVGGETQYF.

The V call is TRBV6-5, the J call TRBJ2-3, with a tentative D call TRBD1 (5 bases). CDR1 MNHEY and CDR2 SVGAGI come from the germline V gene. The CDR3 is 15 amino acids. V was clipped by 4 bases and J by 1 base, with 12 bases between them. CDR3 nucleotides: TGTGCCAGCAGTTCCCCTACGACAGGCACAGATACGCAGTATTTT. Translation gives CASSSPTTGTDTQYF.

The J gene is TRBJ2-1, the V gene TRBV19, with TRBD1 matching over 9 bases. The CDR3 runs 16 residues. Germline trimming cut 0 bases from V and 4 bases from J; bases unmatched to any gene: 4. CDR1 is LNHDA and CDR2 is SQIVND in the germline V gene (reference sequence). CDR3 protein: CASSIEIGTGYNEQFF. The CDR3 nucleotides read TGTGCCAGTAGTATAGAAATCGGGACAGGGTACAATGAGCAGTTCTTC.

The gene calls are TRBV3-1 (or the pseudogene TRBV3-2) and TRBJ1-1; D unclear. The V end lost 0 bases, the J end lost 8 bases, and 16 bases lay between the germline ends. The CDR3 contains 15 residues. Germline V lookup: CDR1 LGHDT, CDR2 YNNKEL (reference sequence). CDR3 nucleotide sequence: TGTGCCAGCAGCCAAGAATATAGTGGCAGACCAGAAGCTTTCTTT. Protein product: CASSQEYSGRPEAFF.

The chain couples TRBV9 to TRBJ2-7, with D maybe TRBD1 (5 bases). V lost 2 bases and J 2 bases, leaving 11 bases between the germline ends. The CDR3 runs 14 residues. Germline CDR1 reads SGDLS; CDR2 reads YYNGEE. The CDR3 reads CASSVGREAYEQYF. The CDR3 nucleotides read TGTGCCAGCAGCGTCGGCAGGGAAGCCTACGAGCAGTACTTC.

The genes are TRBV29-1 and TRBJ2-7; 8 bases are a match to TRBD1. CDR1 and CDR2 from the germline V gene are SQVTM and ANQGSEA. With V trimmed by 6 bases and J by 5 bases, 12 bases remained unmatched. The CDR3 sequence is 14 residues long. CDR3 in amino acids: CSVTSRDRNHEQYF. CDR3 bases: TGCAGCGTAACTTCCCGGGACAGGAACCACGAGCAGTACTTC.